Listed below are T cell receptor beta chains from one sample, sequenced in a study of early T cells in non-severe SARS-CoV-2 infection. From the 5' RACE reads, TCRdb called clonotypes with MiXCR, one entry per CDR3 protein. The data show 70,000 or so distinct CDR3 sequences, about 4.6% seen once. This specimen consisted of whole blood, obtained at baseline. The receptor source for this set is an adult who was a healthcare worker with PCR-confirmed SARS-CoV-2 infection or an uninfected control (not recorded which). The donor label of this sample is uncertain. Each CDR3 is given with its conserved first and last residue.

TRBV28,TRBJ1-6,CASSGPSRNSPLHF
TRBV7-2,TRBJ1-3,CASSPRRGNTIYF
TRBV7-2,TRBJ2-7,CASSLGVREQYF
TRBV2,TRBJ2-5,CASSLWRTQETQYF
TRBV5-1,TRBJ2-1,CASSPELAGGPNEQFF
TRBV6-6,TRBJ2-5,CASGWGPGETQYF
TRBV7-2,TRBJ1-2,CASSLVLSFESVNYGYTF
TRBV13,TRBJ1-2,CASSLPPQGGGYGYTF
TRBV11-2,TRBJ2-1,CASSLEAASGGNEQFF
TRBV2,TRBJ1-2,CASSAGSSYGYTF
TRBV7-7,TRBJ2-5,CASSLVNTVEETQYF
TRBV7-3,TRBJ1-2,CASSLSLTGASGYTF
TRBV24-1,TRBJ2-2,CATSDPPGQGSTGELFF
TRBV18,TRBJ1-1,CASSPPIDESEAFF
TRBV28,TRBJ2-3,CASSAKGVVADTQYF
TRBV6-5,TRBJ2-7,CASSYSSNEQYF
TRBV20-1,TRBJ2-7,CSASHTLAGEQYF
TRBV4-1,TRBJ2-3,CASSRGGLATDTQYF
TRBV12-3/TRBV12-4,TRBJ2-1,CASRTGTGGRGYNEQFF
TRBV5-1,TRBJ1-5,CASSPTAGSNQPQHF
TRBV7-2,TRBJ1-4,CASSPRMAGLEEKLFF
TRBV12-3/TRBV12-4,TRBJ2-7,CASSQGRAYEQYF
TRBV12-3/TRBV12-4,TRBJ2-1,CASSWRITSSYNEQFF
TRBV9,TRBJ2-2,CASSVHSGYTGELFF
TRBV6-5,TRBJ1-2,CASSLARGYTF
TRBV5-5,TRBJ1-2,CASSFYVGQANYGYTF
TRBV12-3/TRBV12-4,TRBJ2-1,CASSFSEQFF
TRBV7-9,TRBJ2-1,CASSLGVEQFF
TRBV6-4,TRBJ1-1,CASRQGSGGAEAFF
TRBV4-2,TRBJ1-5,CASSQETGFNQPQHF
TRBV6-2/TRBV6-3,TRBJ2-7,CASSYSEGNSYEQYF
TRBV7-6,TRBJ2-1,CASSLKDTLVPGKGGEQFF
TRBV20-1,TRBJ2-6,CSARDQGAEGANVLTF
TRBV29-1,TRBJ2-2,CSAGTTEGTGELFF
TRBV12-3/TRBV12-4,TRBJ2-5,CASTNGGRGETQYF
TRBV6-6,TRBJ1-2,CASSYSIPEYRFRDGYTF
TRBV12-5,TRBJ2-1,CASGLDSRNEQFF